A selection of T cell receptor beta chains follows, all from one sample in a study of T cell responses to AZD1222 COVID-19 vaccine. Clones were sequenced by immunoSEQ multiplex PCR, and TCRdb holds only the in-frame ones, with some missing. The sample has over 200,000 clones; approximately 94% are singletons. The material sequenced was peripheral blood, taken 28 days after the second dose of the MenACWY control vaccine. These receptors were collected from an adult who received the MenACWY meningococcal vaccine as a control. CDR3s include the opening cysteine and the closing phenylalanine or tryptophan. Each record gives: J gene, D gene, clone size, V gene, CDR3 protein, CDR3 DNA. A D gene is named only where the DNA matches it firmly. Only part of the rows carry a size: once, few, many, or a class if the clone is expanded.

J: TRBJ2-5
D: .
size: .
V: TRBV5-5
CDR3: CASSTGTPGATQYF
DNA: TGTGCCAGCAGCACCGGGACTCCAGGCGCGACCCAGTACTTC

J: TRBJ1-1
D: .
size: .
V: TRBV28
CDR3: CASRERKSEAFF
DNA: TGTGCCAGCAGGGAAAGGAAGTCTGAAGCTTTCTTT

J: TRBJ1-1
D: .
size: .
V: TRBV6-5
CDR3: CASSYSGLQGGEAFF
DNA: TGTGCCAGCAGTTACTCGGGGTTACAGGGCGGTGAAGCTTTCTTT

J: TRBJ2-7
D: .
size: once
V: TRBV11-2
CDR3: CASSLDPGSSYEQYF
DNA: TGTGCCAGCAGCTTAGATCCCGGGAGCTCCTACGAGCAGTACTTC

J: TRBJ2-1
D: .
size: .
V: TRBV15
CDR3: CATSERTGASGAYNEQFF
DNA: TGTGCCACCAGCGAAAGAACAGGGGCTAGCGGAGCCTACAATGAGCAGTTCTTC

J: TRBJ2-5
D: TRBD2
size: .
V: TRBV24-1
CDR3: CATSDLQGTSGSFQETQYF
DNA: TGTGCCACCAGTGATTTGCAGGGGACTAGCGGGAGCTTTCAAGAGACCCAGTACTTC

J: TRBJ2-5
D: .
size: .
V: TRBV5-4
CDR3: CASSHDFAGGETQYF
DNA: TGTGCCAGCAGCCATGACTTCGCCGGGGGAGAGACCCAGTACTTC

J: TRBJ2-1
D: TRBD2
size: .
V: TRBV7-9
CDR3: CASSPRSGGAYNEQFF
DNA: TGTGCCAGCAGCCCCCGGAGCGGGGGGGCGTACAATGAGCAGTTCTTC

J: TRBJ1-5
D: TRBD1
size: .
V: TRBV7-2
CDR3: CASSRGGTGVNQPQHF
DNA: TGTGCCAGCAGCCGCGGAGGGACAGGGGTAAATCAGCCCCAGCATTTT

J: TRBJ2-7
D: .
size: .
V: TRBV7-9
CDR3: CASSLAGFGPGEQYF
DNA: TGTGCCAGCAGCTTAGCCGGGTTTGGCCCTGGAGAGCAGTACTTC

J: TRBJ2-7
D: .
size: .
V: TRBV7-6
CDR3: CASSSRLGHEQYF
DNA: TGTGCCAGCAGCTCTCGTTTGGGCCACGAGCAGTACTTC

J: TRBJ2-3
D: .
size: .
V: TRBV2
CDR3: CASRGTSGSSTDTQYF
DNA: TGTGCCAGCAGGGGGACCAGCGGTTCTAGCACAGATACGCAGTATTTT

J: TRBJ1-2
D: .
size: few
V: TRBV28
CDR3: CASTRGPNYGYTF
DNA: TGTGCCAGCACTCGGGGCCCTAACTATGGCTACACCTTC

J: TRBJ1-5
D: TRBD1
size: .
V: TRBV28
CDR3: CASSLARQGEHF
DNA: TGTGCCAGCAGTTTAGCTCGACAGGGTGAGCATTTT